The 28 T cell receptor beta chains below were found in one sample sequenced in a study of shared clonotypes between healthy human individuals. The repertoire was sequenced with immunoSEQ multiplex PCR; TCRdb's copy has only in-frame clones and lacks some. The sample shows 2,500,000 or so clones, around 93% of them seen only once. Material for sequencing was naive CD4+ T cells from PBMCs. Subset defined: CD45RA+ positively selected. These receptor sequences come from a man younger than 35 in good health. Some clones in this sample may be carry-over from other donors' samples.

Here the CDR3 DNA reads TGTGCCAGCAGACAACGCGAGGGGGTGGACTACGAGCAGTACTTC. Translating gives CASRQREGVDYEQYF. V and J are TRBV2 and TRBJ2-7; D is possibly TRBD1 (6 bases). The CDR3 contains 15 residues. Germline CDR1 reads SNHLY; CDR2 reads FYNNEI. V lost 6 bases and J 3 bases, leaving 18 bases between the germline ends.

The chain is built from TRBV9 and TRBJ1-2; TRBD1 is a possible D gene (5 bases). V gave up 0 bases and J gave up 8 bases, with 14 bases separating them. Per germline, CDR1 SGDLS and CDR2 YYNGEE. This CDR3 is built from 14 residues. CDR3 protein: CASSVGVGEYGYTF. In DNA, the CDR3 is TGTGCCAGCAGCGTAGGGGTGGGGGAGTACGGCTACACCTTC.

The chain is built from TRBV21-1 and TRBJ1-1. TRBV21-1 is marked as a pseudogene. The CDR3 has 14 amino acids. The CDR3 DNA reads as TGTGCCAGCAGCAAAGACGGGGATGGCACTGAAGCTTTCTTT. Amino acids: CASSKDGDGTEAFF.

The rearrangement joins TRBV29-1 to TRBJ2-6; possible D gene TRBD1, 6 bases. Trimming shortened V by 8 bases and J by 1 base, and 21 bases separated the two germline ends. CDR1 is SQVTM, CDR2 ANQGSEA, per germline. There are 17 residues in the CDR3. CDR3 sequence (DNA): TGCAGCAGCGCTTACCGGGACACCTTATCTGGGGCCAACGTCCTGACTTTC. Translation: CSSAYRDTLSGANVLTF.

The chain combines TRBV7-2 with TRBJ2-1, with D perhaps TRBD1 (6 bases). Germline V gene lookup returns CDR1 SGHTA and CDR2 FQGNSA. With 3 bases removed from V and 5 bases from J, the gap between germline ends came to 11 bases. This CDR3 contains 14 residues. CDR3 in DNA: TGTGCCAGCAGCTTCCGGACAGTTAACAATGAGCAGTTCTTC. The encoded protein is CASSFRTVNNEQFF.

The rearrangement uses TRBV11-2 and TRBJ2-5; TRBD1 is a possible D gene (7 bases). This CDR3 contains 13 residues. V was trimmed by 8 bases and J by 2 bases, leaving 12 bases between them. CDR1 SGHAT and CDR2 FQNNGV come from the germline V gene. DNA for the CDR3: TGTGCCAGCGGCAGGGGGGCACAAGAGACCCAGTACTTC. It yields the protein CASGRGAQETQYF.

V and J are TRBV29-1 and TRBJ2-5; 9 bases are a match to TRBD2. The CDR3 is 15 residues long. The ends lost 0 bases at V and 5 bases at J; junction bases unmatched: 7. Germline V gene data show CDR1 as SQVTM and CDR2 as ANQGSEA. CDR3 bases: TGCAGCGTTGAAGAGCCTAGCGGGGCCCGGGAGACCCAGTACTTC. Translated, it gives CSVEEPSGARETQYF.

This sequence joins TRBV18 and TRBJ1-2, with D possibly TRBD1 on 5 matching bases. The V gene's germline CDR1 is KGHSH and CDR2 LQKENI. CDR3 length: 14 amino acids. The ends were cut back, 3 bases at V and 2 bases at J, with 10 bases in the middle. The CDR3 DNA reads as TGTGCCAGCTCACCGAATCGACAGAACTATGGCTACACCTTC. Translation gives CASSPNRQNYGYTF. Together with reference TRBV18 and TRBJ1-2, the CDR3 gives the full variable domain: NAGVMQNPRHLVRRRGQEARLRCSPMKGHSHVYWYRQLPEEGLKFMVYLQKENIIDESGMPKERFSAEFPKEGPSILRIQQVVRGDSAAYFCASSPNRQNYGYTFGSGTRLTVV.

Comment on this clone: Other DNA sequences in this sample translate to the same CDR3. The DNA of the CDR3 is TGCAGTGCTAGTTCGAGGACTGAAGCTTTCTTT. Translation: CSASSRTEAFF. The J gene is TRBJ1-1, the V gene TRBV20-1; D gene unclear. The V end was cut by 3 bases, the J end by 5 bases, with 7 bases between. This CDR3 is built from 11 residues. CDR1 is DFQATT and CDR2 is SNEGSKA in the germline V gene (reference sequence).

Details on this clone: The junction departs from germline at one end; a sequencing error may be responsible. The V and J genes are TRBV5-1 and TRBJ1-4; D is uncertain. Germline-derived CDR1 and CDR2 are SGHRS and YFSETQ. The CDR3 contains 13 residues. This chain's CDR3 is CASSLEPAERLFF. DNA for the CDR3: TGCGCCAGCAGCTTGGAACCTGCTGAAAGACTGTTTTTT.

In the case of this clone: The same CDR3 is also encoded by other DNA sequences in this sample. The chain recombines TRBV6-5 with TRBJ2-1, with D tentatively TRBD1 (5 bases). Trimming took off 5 bases at V and 2 bases at J, with 7 bases between the two ends. The CDR3 contains 13 residues. Per germline, CDR1 MNHEY and CDR2 SVGAGI. The CDR3 reads CASSLDTYNEQFF. The CDR3 nucleotides read TGTGCCAGCAGTCTGGACACCTACAATGAGCAGTTCTTC.

The chain employs TRBV4-1 and TRBJ2-3; tentative D call: TRBD2 (6 bases). Germline V gene data show CDR1 as MGHRA and CDR2 as YSYEKL. CDR3 length equals 17 residues. V lost 0 bases and J lost 6, with 19 bases in between. The CDR3 spells CASSQDFGRLVTDTQYF. In nucleotides, the CDR3 is TGCGCCAGCAGCCAAGATTTCGGCAGACTAGTAACCGATACGCAGTATTTT.

In this sample, this clone turned up once. V usage is TRBV5-1 and J usage is TRBJ2-1; D perhaps matches TRBD1 (6 bases). The V gene's germline CDR1 is SGHRS and CDR2 YFSETQ. The CDR3 consists of 14 residues. Deletions cut 3 bases from V and 4 bases from J, with 11 bases between. The CDR3 DNA reads as TGCGCCAGCAGCTGGCTGGACAGATACAATGAGCAGTTCTTC. Translating gives CASSWLDRYNEQFF.

The V call is TRBV25-1, the J call TRBJ2-5; D may match TRBD1 or TRBD2 (7 bases each). V dropped 3 bases and J dropped 5 bases, with 16 bases sitting between them. Germline CDR1 reads MGHDK; CDR2 reads SYGVNS. This CDR3 contains 15 residues. CDR3 in DNA: TGTGCCAGCAGTGATTTTCGACAGGGAGGGGAGACCCAGTACTTC. Protein product: CASSDFRQGGETQYF.

The rearrangement links TRBV4-1 to TRBJ1-2; 8 bases line up with TRBD1. The CDR3 length is 14 residues. With 5 bases clipped from V and 8 bases from J, the junction kept 10 bases outside the gene matches. Germline V CDR1 and CDR2: MGHRA, YSYEKL. In nucleotides, the CDR3 is TGCGCCAGCAGCTCCCGGACAGGGCTTCGAGGCTACACCTTC. Translating it yields CASSSRTGLRGYTF.

The V gene is TRBV30, the J gene TRBJ2-1; a weak D match, TRBD2 (5 bases). Germline assignment: CDR1 GTSNPN and CDR2 SVGIG (reference sequence). Trimming shortened V by 0 bases and J by 8 bases, and 8 bases separated the two germline ends. There are 12 residues in the CDR3. CDR3 in DNA: TGTGCCTGGAGTGTTGGAGGCGATGAGCAGTTCTTC. This codes for CAWSVGGDEQFF.

The chain links TRBV6-1 to TRBJ2-2; D uncertain. Trimming removed 3 bases at V and 4 bases at J, with 6 bases between. This CDR3 has 13 amino acids. The V gene's germline CDR1 is MNHNS and CDR2 SASEGT. The CDR3: CASSDQLTGELFF. The CDR3, as DNA: TGTGCCAGCAGTGATCAGCTCACCGGGGAGCTGTTTTTT.

This clone was observed a single time. The V gene is TRBV9, the J gene TRBJ1-4; the D gene is possibly TRBD1 (5 bases). In germline, CDR1 is SGDLS, CDR2 YYNGEE. V was pared by 4 bases and J by 2 bases, with 6 bases between. The CDR3 runs to 13 residues. The CDR3 DNA reads as TGTGCCAGCAGCCGACAGACTAATGAAAAACTGTTTTTT. Translated, it gives CASSRQTNEKLFF. The complete variable domain, with remaining parts taken from reference TRBV9 and TRBJ1-4, reads DSGVTQTPKHLITATGQRVTLRCSPRSGDLSVYWYQQSLDQGLQFLIQYYNGEERAKGNILERFSAQQFPDLHSELNLSSLELGDSALYFCASSRQTNEKLFFGSGTQLSVL.

Of note for this clone: This sample includes further DNA sequences coding for the same CDR3. This chain links TRBV7-2 with TRBJ2-7; 7 positions agree with TRBD1. This CDR3 has 14 residues. Germline CDR1 and CDR2: SGHTA and FQGNSA. V was pared by 0 bases and J by 1 base, with 0 bases of the junction left unmatched. Here the CDR3 DNA reads TGTGCCAGCAGCTTAGCGACAGGGTCCTACGAGCAGTACTTC. Amino acid sequence: CASSLATGSYEQYF.

V usage is TRBV2 and J usage is TRBJ2-2; TRBD2 matches at 9 bases. V was pared by 6 bases and J by 6 bases, with 8 bases of the junction left unmatched. CDR1 and CDR2 from the germline V gene are SNHLY and FYNNEI. The CDR3 is 15 amino acids. The chain's CDR3 is CASRGLAGKAGELFF. The DNA for the CDR3 is TGTGCCAGCAGGGGGCTAGCGGGGAAGGCCGGGGAGCTGTTTTTT.

This clone turned up a few times. The chain is built from TRBV28 and TRBJ1-2, with D tentatively TRBD1 (5 bases). Trimming stripped 8 bases from V and 8 bases from J, with 15 bases between. Germline V gene lookup returns CDR1 MDHEN and CDR2 SYDVKM. This CDR3 contains 12 residues. CDR3 protein: CASRPRGSGYTF. The CDR3 DNA reads as TGTGCCAGCCGCCCAAGGGGTAGCGGCTACACCTTC.

This chain connects TRBV6-1 to TRBJ1-2; 7 positions match TRBD1. J was trimmed by 2 bases and V by 6 bases; bases with no gene match: 9. There are 15 residues in the CDR3. Germline values: CDR1 MNHNS, CDR2 SASEGT. The CDR3 DNA sequence: TGTGCCAGCAGCGCAAAAGGGACAGAAAACTATGGCTACACCTTC. Protein sequence: CASSAKGTENYGYTF.

This clone has just one count. The chain combines TRBV28 with TRBJ1-5; 8 bases are shared with TRBD1. CDR3 size: 16 residues. Germline values: CDR1 MDHEN, CDR2 SYDVKM. V lost 5 bases to trimming and J lost 7 bases; unmatched junction nucleotides: 13. CDR3 coding DNA: TGTGCCAGCAGTCCTCGGACAGGGCGGCTAGACCAGCCCCAGCATTTT. It is translated as CASSPRTGRLDQPQHF.

CDR3 amino acids: CASSLAAGGPDQPQHF. The DNA of the CDR3 is TGTGCCAGCAGCTTAGCGGCGGGGGGCCCTGATCAGCCCCAGCATTTT. The chain has TRBV11-2 and TRBJ1-5, with D possibly matching TRBD1 (6 bases). CDR3 length equals 16 residues. V lost 1 base, J lost 5 bases, and 15 bases lay in between. Germline V gene lookup returns CDR1 SGHAT and CDR2 FQNNGV.

The CDR3 nucleotides read TGCGCCAGCAGCCCGGCCCGTGGGGGCAGGGACCCCTATGGCTACACCTTC. It is translated as CASSPARGGRDPYGYTF. V gene TRBV4-3 combines with J gene TRBJ1-2; D is possibly TRBD1 (6 bases). The CDR3 loop spans 17 amino acids. V lost 4 bases and J lost 4, with 22 bases in between. The germline gives CDR1 LGHNA, CDR2 YSLEER.

CDR3 coding DNA: TGCAGCGTTGAAGGACTAGCGGGAGGACCTAGCACAGATACGCAGTATTTT. Residues: CSVEGLAGGPSTDTQYF. The chain employs TRBV29-1 and TRBJ2-3; 13 bases are a match to TRBD2. The V and J ends lost 1 base and 0 bases, in that order; junction bases with no gene match: 4. The length of the CDR3 is 17 residues. Germline assignment: CDR1 SQVTM and CDR2 ANQGSEA.

Details on this clone: Other DNA sequences in the sample encode the same CDR3. The rearrangement uses TRBV18 and TRBJ1-5; D is unresolved. The CDR3 loop spans 13 amino acids. Germline V gene lookup returns CDR1 KGHSH and CDR2 LQKENI. V was pared by 1 base and J by 5 bases, with 6 bases between. The CDR3 DNA sequence: TGTGCCAGCTCACCACTAAGGGATCAGCCCCAGCATTTT. Translation: CASSPLRDQPQHF.

J is TRBJ2-7 and V is TRBV18, with D maybe TRBD2 (5 bases). Per the germline V gene, CDR1 is KGHSH and CDR2 is LQKENI. This CDR3 spans 15 amino acids. V was shortened by 3 bases and J by 2 bases, with 14 bases between the two germline ends. CDR3 sequence: CASSPLVGDPYEQYF. CDR3 DNA sequence: TGTGCCAGCTCACCTCTGGTGGGAGATCCCTACGAGCAGTACTTC.